Shown below are 31 T cell receptor beta chains from a single sample sequenced in a study of OX40 agonist ivuxolimab in advanced cancers. Profiled with immunoSEQ multiplex PCR; TCRdb holds only in-frame clones, not every one. The repertoire consists of fewer than 40,000 clones, with 65% to 85% occurring once and the leading ten covering approximately 21%. Sequences were derived from CD4+ or CD8+ T cells sorted from blood, sampled in a trial of the OX40 agonist ivuxolimab. The receptor source for this set is an adult with an advanced solid tumor such as melanoma, head and neck, liver or kidney cancer.

CDR3 protein: CASRLGLGDGWKNIQYF. The CDR3 bases are TGCGCCAGCAGACTGGGGTTGGGAGATGGTTGGAAAAACATTCAGTACTTC. This rearrangement joins TRBV5-1 to TRBJ2-4; D perhaps matches TRBD2 (5 bases). CDR3 length: 17 amino acids. The V gene lost 5 bases and the J gene lost 4 bases, with 22 bases spanning the gap. Germline assignment: CDR1 SGHRS and CDR2 YFSETQ.

The CDR3 loop reads CASSLRGLAGEGETQYF. CDR3 in DNA: TGTGCCAGCAGCTTAAGGGGACTAGCGGGAGAAGGAGAGACCCAGTACTTC. This chain joins TRBV7-9 and TRBJ2-5; TRBD2 aligns across 14 bases. The V gene end was trimmed by 2 bases and the J gene end by 4 bases; junction bases not matched to a gene: 6. The CDR3 spans 17 residues. The V gene's germline CDR1 is SEHNR and CDR2 FQNEAQ (reference sequence).

This clone was observed many times. The rearrangement uses TRBV13 and TRBJ1-3; the D is unclear. Deletions cut 4 bases from V and 4 bases from J, with 17 bases between. This CDR3 spans 16 amino acids. The germline V gene encodes CDR1 PRHDT and CDR2 FYEKMQ (reference sequence). CDR3 loop: CASSSTLLDIGNTIYF. CDR3 bases: TGTGCCAGCAGCTCTACGCTTTTAGACATCGGAAACACCATATATTTT.

The chain uses TRBV6-5 and TRBJ1-3; D remains ambiguous. CDR3 length: 13 residues. Germline-derived CDR1 and CDR2 are MNHEY and SVGAGI. Trimming shortened V by 1 base and J by 8 bases, and 9 bases separated the two germline ends. The CDR3 region has the DNA TGTGCCAGCAGTTACTTGGGTGCGGACACCATATATTTT. It translates to CASSYLGADTIYF.

This sequence joins TRBV21-1 and TRBJ2-7; no check of the table's D call, TRBD1, against the DNA was made. TRBV21-1 is flagged as a pseudogene. The CDR3 is made up of 15 amino acids. DNA of the CDR3: TGTGCCAGCAGCATTAGGGACAGGATGACCTACGAGCAGTACTTC. This sequence encodes CASSIRDRMTYEQYF.

The J gene is TRBJ2-5, the V gene TRBV6-1; 14 bases align to TRBD2. J gave up 11 bases and V 8 bases, and 10 bases lay outside the gene matches. Germline lookup yields CDR1 MNHNS and CDR2 SASEGT. The CDR3 totals 14 residues. The CDR3 DNA reads as TGTGCCAGCCTACCGACTAGCGGGAGGGCTAGGCAGTACTTC. Its protein product is CASLPTSGRARQYF.

This clone was detected once. The J gene is TRBJ2-1, the V gene TRBV9; 8 bases are shared with TRBD2. V lost 0 bases, J lost 8 bases, and 10 bases stayed unmatched. This CDR3 comprises 16 residues. The germline gives CDR1 SGDLS, CDR2 YYNGEE. The CDR3 region has the DNA TGTGCCAGCAGCGTAGCATCCGGACTAGCTATCTATGAGCAGTTCTTC. Protein: CASSVASGLAIYEQFF. Full variable domain (outside the CDR3, taken from reference TRBV9 and TRBJ2-1): DSGVTQTPKHLITATGQRVTLRCSPRSGDLSVYWYQQSLDQGLQFLIQYYNGEERAKGNILERFSAQQFPDLHSELNLSSLELGDSALYFCASSVASGLAIYEQFFGPGTRLTVL.

The V and J genes are TRBV11-2 and TRBJ2-7, with a tentative D call TRBD2 (6 bases). CDR1 and CDR2 from the germline V gene are SGHAT and FQNNGV. This CDR3 is built from 16 residues. Trimming took off 0 bases at V and 0 bases at J, with 12 bases between the two ends. The CDR3 loop is CASSLEGTGSSYEQYF. The CDR3 region has the DNA TGTGCCAGCAGCTTAGAAGGGACTGGGAGCTCCTACGAGCAGTACTTC.

The chain has TRBV6-5 and TRBJ1-2, with D tentatively TRBD1 (6 bases). Germline V gene data show CDR1 as MNHEY and CDR2 as SVGAGI. The CDR3 spans 14 residues. Trimming stripped 5 bases from V and 2 bases from J, with 12 bases between. CDR3 DNA sequence: TGTGCCAGCAGTACCGACAGGTTGAACTATGGCTACACCTTC. It yields the protein CASSTDRLNYGYTF.

The rearrangement joins TRBV9 to TRBJ1-3, with D maybe TRBD1 (6 bases). The V and J ends lost 0 bases and 2 bases respectively, with 12 bases between them. Germline lookup yields CDR1 SGDLS and CDR2 YYNGEE. CDR3 length: 16 residues. CDR3 in amino acids: CASSVGAQGTGNTIYF. The CDR3 DNA is TGTGCCAGCAGCGTAGGGGCACAGGGAACTGGAAACACCATATATTTT.

The V call is TRBV19, the J call TRBJ1-1; D is undetermined. V gave up 9 bases and J gave up 1 base, with 12 bases separating them. This CDR3 is built from 13 residues. CDR1 is LNHDA, CDR2 SQIVND, per germline (reference sequence). The CDR3 DNA reads TGTGCCAGCCGAGAAGCGGGGAACACTGAAGCTTTCTTT. This sequence encodes CASREAGNTEAFF. Filled out from reference TRBV19 and TRBJ1-1, the complete variable domain reads DGGITQSPKYLFRKEGQNVTLSCEQNLNHDAMYWYRQDPGQGLRLIYYSQIVNDFQKGDIAEGYSVSREKKESFPLTVTSAQKNPTAFYLCASREAGNTEAFFGQGTRLTVV.

This chain joins TRBV4-1 and TRBJ1-1, with 7 nucleotides matching TRBD1. J lost 5 bases, V lost 2 bases, and 5 bases had no gene match. The CDR3 totals 14 residues. Germline V lookup: CDR1 MGHRA, CDR2 YSYEKL. For the CDR3, the DNA is TGCGCCAGCAGCCAAACAGGGGATCAAACTGAAGCTTTCTTT. This encodes CASSQTGDQTEAFF.

The chain employs TRBV2 and TRBJ1-1, with D possibly being TRBD1 (5 bases). Trimming took 4 bases from V and 12 from J, leaving 12 bases between them. The CDR3 loop spans 11 amino acids. The germline CDR1 and CDR2 sequences are SNHLY and FYNNEI. In DNA form, the CDR3 reads TGTGCCAGCAGTGGGTTAGGGGTAACTTTCTTT. Its translation: CASSGLGVTFF.

This clone has just one count. This may stem from a read error, because a much larger clone lies one nucleotide away. Other DNA sequences in the same sample also yield this CDR3. This rearrangement joins TRBV4-1 to TRBJ1-2; weak D call: TRBD1 (5 bases). The CDR3 totals 12 residues. The germline gives CDR1 MGHRA, CDR2 YSYEKL. V lost 3 bases and J 4 bases, leaving 6 bases between the germline ends. CDR3 sequence reads: CASSQDTYGYTF. For the CDR3, the DNA is TGCGCCAGCAGCCAGGACACCTATGGCTACACCTTC.

The chain couples TRBV5-4 to TRBJ2-7; a weak D match, TRBD2 (7 bases). V was pared by 0 bases and J by 2 bases, with 15 bases between. The CDR3 loop spans 16 amino acids. The V gene's germline CDR1 is SGHNT and CDR2 YYREEE (reference sequence). CDR3 sequence: CASSLEGGGLAYEQYF. The CDR3 bases are TGTGCCAGCAGCTTGGAGGGGGGAGGGCTCGCCTACGAGCAGTACTTC.

The rearrangement uses TRBV7-9 and TRBJ2-7; D is undetermined. Germline V gene data show CDR1 as SEHNR and CDR2 as FQNEAQ (reference sequence). The CDR3 loop spans 12 amino acids. V was cut by 6 bases and J by 5 bases, with 11 bases left in between. For the CDR3, the DNA is TGTGCCAGCAGGGCCCGTAGTGACGAGCAGTACTTC. This gives the protein CASRARSDEQYF.

On this clone: At one of its ends the junction is not consistent with the germline gene, which may arise from a read error. This rearrangement joins TRBV4-2 to TRBJ1-1, with TRBD1 identical over 7 bases. The germline V gene encodes CDR1 LGHNA and CDR2 YNFKEQ. This CDR3 is built from 16 residues. The CDR3 bases are TGTGCCCGCAGCTTCCCGGGGGAGGGGGCCGCAGATGAAGCTTTCTTT. Amino acid sequence: CARSFPGEGAADEAFF.

The V call is TRBV4-1, the J call TRBJ2-7; 9 bases align to TRBD1. Trimming cost V 4 bases and J 2 bases; bases outside gene matches: 6. Germline lookup yields CDR1 MGHRA and CDR2 YSYEKL. This CDR3 region has 15 residues. CDR3 coding DNA: TGCGCCAGCAGCCCCCTGGGACAGGGCCCCTACGAGCAGTACTTC. It encodes CASSPLGQGPYEQYF.

The chain joins TRBV30 to TRBJ1-5, with 8 bases fitting TRBD1. J gave up 5 bases and V 1 base, and 1 base lay outside the gene matches. The V gene's germline CDR1 is GTSNPN and CDR2 SVGIG (reference sequence). The CDR3 loop spans 13 amino acids. The CDR3 protein is CAWSGDRHQPQHF. CDR3 sequence (DNA): TGTGCCTGGAGTGGGGACAGGCATCAGCCCCAGCATTTT.

The gene calls are TRBV30 and TRBJ2-7; D gene ambiguous. Germline CDR1 GTSNPN, CDR2 SVGIG (reference sequence). The CDR3 contains 14 residues. V was pared by 2 bases and J by 0 bases, with 11 bases between. The CDR3 loop is CAWSLGGYSYEQYF. The CDR3 nucleotides are TGTGCCTGGAGTTTGGGCGGATACTCCTACGAGCAGTACTTC.

The chain carries TRBV9 and TRBJ2-7, with 11 positions matching TRBD2. The CDR3 is 15 amino acids. After removal of 3 bases from V and 3 bases from J, the junction contained 5 bases not matched to a gene. From germline, CDR1 is SGDLS and CDR2 YYNGEE. The CDR3 bases are TGTGCCAGCAGCGAGGGGACTAGCGGAGTCTACGAGCAGTACTTC. It codes for CASSEGTSGVYEQYF.

The gene calls are TRBV10-3 and TRBJ2-2, with D tentatively TRBD1 (5 bases). Germline-derived CDR1 and CDR2 are ENHRY and SYGVKD. The ends were cut back, 0 bases at V and 1 base at J, with 6 bases in the middle. The CDR3 extends over 15 amino acids. CDR3 DNA sequence: TGTGCCATCAGTGAGTCACAGGAGAACACCGGGGAGCTGTTTTTT. Translated: CAISESQENTGELFF.

The chain links TRBV5-6 to TRBJ2-1, with 10 bases matching TRBD2. CDR3 length: 14 residues. V lost 2 bases to trimming and J lost 6 bases; unmatched junction nucleotides: 2. Germline values: CDR1 SGHDT, CDR2 YYEEEE. This CDR3 is CASSLLAGSNEQFF. The CDR3 region has the DNA TGTGCCAGCAGCTTACTAGCGGGAAGCAATGAGCAGTTCTTC.

The V and J genes are TRBV9 and TRBJ2-1, with D uncertain. CDR1 and CDR2 (germline): SGDLS, YYNGEE. V was pared by 7 bases and J by 7 bases, with 9 bases between. The CDR3 extends over 11 amino acids. The CDR3 is CASGRGNEQFF. CDR3 sequence (DNA): TGTGCCAGCGGTCGTGGGAATGAGCAGTTCTTC.

The chain carries TRBV7-9 and TRBJ1-5; a weak D match, TRBD1 (6 bases). V was trimmed by 2 bases and J by 4 bases, leaving 9 bases between them. Looked up from germline, CDR1 is SEHNR and CDR2 is FQNEAQ (reference sequence). The CDR3 runs 14 residues. CDR3 loop: CASSLRGANQPQHF. The DNA of the CDR3 is TGTGCCAGCAGCTTACGGGGGGCGAATCAGCCCCAGCATTTT.

This chain joins TRBV28 and TRBJ1-6, with 7 nucleotides matching TRBD1. CDR3 size: 17 residues. Trimming removed 6 bases from V and 3 bases from J; junction bases left unmatched: 11. Germline values: CDR1 MDHEN, CDR2 SYDVKM. This CDR3 is CASRPDRDLDYNSPLHF. The CDR3 coding sequence is TGTGCCAGCAGGCCCGACAGGGACTTGGACTATAATTCACCCCTCCACTTT. Based on the CDR3 plus reference TRBV28 and TRBJ1-6, the full variable domain is DVKVTQSSRYLVKRTGEKVFLECVQDMDHENMFWYRQDPGLGLRLIYFSYDVKMKEKGDIPEGYSVSREKKERFSLILESASTNQTSMYLCASRPDRDLDYNSPLHFGNGTRLTVT.

The chain employs TRBV28 and TRBJ1-2; 11 bases fit TRBD1. The germline V gene has CDR1 MDHEN and CDR2 SYDVKM. The V segment lost 5 bases and the J segment 4 bases; nucleotides outside the gene matches: 6. There are 15 residues in the CDR3. The CDR3 nucleotides are TGTGCCAGCAGTAGATGGGACAGGGGGGGCTATGGCTACACCTTC. This sequence encodes CASSRWDRGGYGYTF.

This chain connects TRBV6-5 to TRBJ2-5; D may be TRBD2 (5 bases). CDR3 length: 14 residues. Trimming removed 5 bases at V and 5 bases at J, with 15 bases between. Per germline, CDR1 MNHEY and CDR2 SVGAGI. The CDR3 spells CASSTQSGRETQYF. CDR3 coding DNA: TGTGCCAGCAGTACCCAAAGCGGACGGGAGACCCAGTACTTC.

V and J are TRBV28 and TRBJ2-2, with a possible D match to TRBD2 (6 bases). The CDR3 has 15 residues. Germline-derived CDR1 and CDR2 are MDHEN and SYDVKM. The V gene lost 6 bases and the J gene lost 2 bases, with 13 bases spanning the gap. The CDR3 coding sequence is TGTGCCAGCAGCCTGGCGGGGCCAAACACCGGGGAGCTGTTTTTT. Its protein is CASSLAGPNTGELFF. Looking up the rest from reference TRBV28 and TRBJ2-2 gives the full variable domain: DVKVTQSSRYLVKRTGEKVFLECVQDMDHENMFWYRQDPGLGLRLIYFSYDVKMKEKGDIPEGYSVSREKKERFSLILESASTNQTSMYLCASSLAGPNTGELFFGEGSRLTVL.

This clone was seen once. The chain links TRBV19 to TRBJ2-7, with no clear D. V lost 9 bases and J 0 bases, leaving 15 bases between the germline ends. Germline values: CDR1 LNHDA, CDR2 SQIVND (reference sequence). There are 14 residues in the CDR3. This CDR3 is CASSDGPSSYEQYF. CDR3 in DNA: TGTGCCAGCTCGGACGGCCCGAGCTCCTACGAGCAGTACTTC. Full variable domain (rest looked up from reference TRBV19 and TRBJ2-7): DGGITQSPKYLFRKEGQNVTLSCEQNLNHDAMYWYRQDPGQGLRLIYYSQIVNDFQKGDIAEGYSVSREKKESFPLTVTSAQKNPTAFYLCASSDGPSSYEQYFGPGTRLTVT.

The chain recombines TRBV19 with TRBJ1-2; possible D gene TRBD1, 5 bases. V shed 7 bases and J shed 1 base, with 13 bases lying between them. CDR3 size: 14 residues. CDR1 is LNHDA, CDR2 SQIVND, per germline (reference sequence). The CDR3 reads CASKRGGDNYGYTF. Written as DNA, the CDR3 is TGTGCCAGTAAACGGGGAGGGGATAACTATGGCTACACCTTC.